The entry below gives a single T cell receptor (beta chain) sequence along with its context. Its target is unknown. These data belong to a study of CXCR3-negative and CXCR3-positive naive CD8 T cells. Findings of the study overall: For memory CD8+ cells diversity was much lower, but both naive subsets had comparably high diversity. Comparison of naive subsets found surface CD5 to be comparable, and TCR strength was inferred on the basis of TRB CDR3 properties.

The CDR3 is made up of 14 amino acids. Germline assignment: CDR1 SQVTM and CDR2 ANQGSEA. UMI-labeled TRB cDNA libraries were prepared by 5' RACE. Reprocessing the 5' RACE reads, TCRdb reports a single entry for every CDR3 protein and omits DNA. Found here are 100,000 to 150,000 distinct CDR3 sequences; the top ten clones hold under 0.5%. At a few hundred thousand cells each, triplicate sorts were carried out for each CD8+ T cell subset. The V gene is TRBV29-1, the J gene TRBJ2-7; lacking DNA, the TRBD1 call made by TCRdb goes unchecked. The material sequenced was naive CXCR3- CD8+ T cells from blood. Subset of the sample: CD45RO-CCR7+CD27+CD95- naive CD8+ T cells lacking CXCR3 (TNR3-). The clonotype was recovered from a human donor in good health. Some clones in this sample may be carry-over from other donors' samples. The CDR3 loop reads CSAGGGTGPYEQYF.